A selection of T cell receptor beta chains follows, all from one sample in a study of PD-1 blockade in classical Hodgkin lymphoma. This table comes from immunoSEQ multiplex PCR, and its TCRdb copy is limited to in-frame clones, with some not included. The sample yields 50,000 to 75,000 clones, approximately 90% seen once. The sequenced sample was peripheral blood mononuclear cells (PBMCs), obtained at baseline. The receptors here all came from a human donor with classical Hodgkin lymphoma. Each CDR3 is given with its conserved first and last residue. A D gene is named only where the DNA matches it firmly. A clone size is listed for some rows: how often the clone was seen (once, few, many), or a class if it is expanded.

size: .
V: TRBV4-3
D: TRBD1
J: TRBJ2-1
DNA: TGCGCCAGCAGCGATAAATGGTCGACAGGGGGAGGCAATGAGCAGTTCTTC
CDR3: CASSDKWSTGGGNEQFF

size: .
V: TRBV4-3
D: .
J: TRBJ2-7
DNA: TGCGCCAGCAGCCAAGATACGGAAACAGGGCTGACTTACGAGCAGTACTTC
CDR3: CASSQDTETGLTYEQYF

size: .
V: TRBV7-2
D: TRBD2
J: TRBJ2-7
DNA: TGTGCCAGCAGGCCAGGGGCTAGCGGGTCCTTCTACGAGCAGTACTTC
CDR3: CASRPGASGSFYEQYF

size: .
V: TRBV7-9
D: .
J: TRBJ2-1
DNA: TGTGCCAGCAGCTCGCTGACTGACCCCAACAATGAGCAGTTCTTC
CDR3: CASSSLTDPNNEQFF

size: once
V: TRBV10-1
D: TRBD1
J: TRBJ2-1
DNA: TGCGCCAGCAGTGGGGGACAGGGGAACAATGAGCAGTTCTTC
CDR3: CASSGGQGNNEQFF

size: .
V: TRBV7-2
D: TRBD2
J: TRBJ2-3
DNA: TGTGCCAGCAGCCCGACTAGCGGGGGTGGCGCAGATACGCAGTATTTT
CDR3: CASSPTSGGGADTQYF

size: .
V: TRBV18
D: .
J: TRBJ1-1
DNA: TGTGCCAGCTCACCATCGACAGGCAACACTGAAGCTTTCTTT
CDR3: CASSPSTGNTEAFF

size: .
V: TRBV19
D: TRBD1
J: TRBJ1-1
DNA: TGTGCCAGTAGTAGGACAGGGAGGACTGAAGCTTTCTTT
CDR3: CASSRTGRTEAFF

size: .
V: TRBV6-4
D: TRBD1
J: TRBJ2-1
DNA: TGTGCCAGCAGTGAAAGACAGGGCTCCTACAATGAGCAGTTCTTC
CDR3: CASSERQGSYNEQFF

size: once
V: TRBV7-3
D: TRBD2
J: TRBJ2-7
DNA: TGTGCCAGCAGCCCTTGGGGGGGATCCTACGAGCAGTACTTC
CDR3: CASSPWGGSYEQYF

size: .
V: TRBV18
D: .
J: TRBJ1-2
DNA: TGTGCCAGCTCACCATATGACAGGCCGGATTATGGCTACACCTTC
CDR3: CASSPYDRPDYGYTF

size: .
V: TRBV7-2
D: .
J: TRBJ2-7
DNA: TGTGCCAGCAGCGCAGCCCCGGGACTCTTCTACGAGCAGTACTTC
CDR3: CASSAAPGLFYEQYF

size: .
V: TRBV6-5
D: .
J: TRBJ1-1
DNA: TGTGCCAGCAGTATCCTTGGGGGCACTGAAGCTTTCTTT
CDR3: CASSILGGTEAFF

size: .
V: TRBV19
D: .
J: TRBJ1-2
DNA: TGTGCCAGTAGCGGGCTCAGGGGAGGCTTGAACTATGGCTACACCTTC
CDR3: CASSGLRGGLNYGYTF

size: .
V: TRBV6-1
D: TRBD1
J: TRBJ1-1
DNA: TGTGCCAGCAGGGGACAGCCGAACACTGAAGCTTTCTTT
CDR3: CASRGQPNTEAFF

size: .
V: TRBV23-1
D: .
J: TRBJ1-5
DNA: TGCGCCAGCAGTCAATCGAGTAGGGGCCCACTGAATCAGCCCCAGCATTTT
CDR3: CASSQSSRGPLNQPQHF

size: once
V: TRBV4-1
D: .
J: TRBJ2-7
DNA: TGCGCCAGCAGCCAAGATCACCGCATCGATTTGGAGCAGTACTTC
CDR3: CASSQDHRIDLEQYF

size: .
V: TRBV21-1
D: .
J: TRBJ2-5
DNA: TGTGCCAGCAGCAAAGAACGGCGGGTAGTAACTAGCGGGGGGGCCGCAGAGACCCAGTACTTC
CDR3: CASSKERRVVTSGGAAETQYF

size: .
V: TRBV6-5
D: TRBD1
J: TRBJ1-1
DNA: TGTGCCAGCAGTCGGACGGGACAGGGGAATCGTTTCTTT
CDR3: CASSRTGQGNRFF

size: few
V: TRBV7-3
D: .
J: TRBJ1-1
DNA: TGTGCCAGCAGCTTAGTCCGACAGAGAAACACTGAAGCTTTCTTT
CDR3: CASSLVRQRNTEAFF

size: .
V: TRBV15
D: TRBD1
J: TRBJ2-1
DNA: TGTGCCACCAGCAGAGATAAAAACAGGGGGGCAAACAATGAGCAGTTCTTC
CDR3: CATSRDKNRGANNEQFF

size: .
V: TRBV5-4
D: TRBD1
J: TRBJ1-4
DNA: TGTGCCAGCAGTTTTTTCGACAGGGAGAAACTGTTTTTT
CDR3: CASSFFDREKLFF

size: .
V: TRBV30
D: .
J: TRBJ2-7
DNA: TGTGCCTGGAGTGTACCGAGGGCGTCAGTGAACTACGAGCAGTACTTC
CDR3: CAWSVPRASVNYEQYF

size: .
V: TRBV27
D: TRBD1
J: TRBJ1-4
DNA: TGTGCCAGCAGTTTAGCGTCGACAGGGACTAATGAAAAACTGTTTTTT
CDR3: CASSLASTGTNEKLFF

size: once
V: TRBV9
D: .
J: TRBJ2-3
DNA: TGTGCCAGCAGCGAGGGACACCCCAGCCGGGATACGCAGTATTTT
CDR3: CASSEGHPSRDTQYF

size: .
V: TRBV30
D: .
J: TRBJ2-7
DNA: TGTGCCTGGAGTGTAATCCCCAGGTTTGCAGCCTACGAGCAGTACTTC
CDR3: CAWSVIPRFAAYEQYF

size: .
V: TRBV2
D: TRBD2
J: TRBJ2-2
DNA: TGTGCCAGCAGTCCCCGGGGGGTAACGGGGACCGGGGAGCTGTTTTTT
CDR3: CASSPRGVTGTGELFF

size: .
V: TRBV9
D: .
J: TRBJ1-5
DNA: TGTGCCAGCAGTGCAGGGGTAGGGCAGCCCCAGCATTTT
CDR3: CASSAGVGQPQHF

size: .
V: TRBV2
D: .
J: TRBJ1-5
DNA: TGTGCCAGCAGGGTGAATCAGCCCCAGCATTTT
CDR3: CASRVNQPQHF

size: few
V: TRBV6-5
D: .
J: TRBJ1-5
DNA: TGTGCCAGCAGTTCGCGTCAAGGCCAGCCCCAGCATTTT
CDR3: CASSSRQGQPQHF

size: .
V: TRBV19
D: .
J: TRBJ2-7
DNA: TGTGCCAGTAGGGGTCGCGATTACGAGCAGTACTTC
CDR3: CASRGRDYEQYF

size: .
V: TRBV18
D: TRBD1
J: TRBJ2-2
DNA: TGTGCCAGCTCCCTCCTGGACAGGGGAAACGGGGAGCTGTTTTTT
CDR3: CASSLLDRGNGELFF

size: .
V: TRBV11-2
D: .
J: TRBJ1-2
DNA: TGTGCCAGCAGTCCAGGTGGCTATGGCTACACCTTC
CDR3: CASSPGGYGYTF

size: .
V: TRBV5-5
D: TRBD1
J: TRBJ2-7
DNA: TGTGCCAGCAGCTACAGCAGGGGACAGGGGAGCTCCTACGAGCAGTACTTC
CDR3: CASSYSRGQGSSYEQYF

size: once
V: TRBV6-4
D: .
J: TRBJ2-3
DNA: TGTGCCAGCAGTCCAGGTGGGGCCACAGATACGCAGTATTTT
CDR3: CASSPGGATDTQYF

size: .
V: TRBV11-3
D: .
J: TRBJ2-1
DNA: TGTGCCAGCAGCTCGCGGGGCAGCGGGAATGAGCAGTTCTTC
CDR3: CASSSRGSGNEQFF

size: .
V: TRBV5-1
D: TRBD1
J: TRBJ1-1
DNA: TGCGCCAGCGGTCTGACAGGGGGCAAGAACACTGAAGCTTTCTTT
CDR3: CASGLTGGKNTEAFF

size: few
V: TRBV28
D: .
J: TRBJ2-3
DNA: TGTGCCAGCAGTACCCCAACAGATAGCACAGATACGCAGTATTTT
CDR3: CASSTPTDSTDTQYF

size: .
V: TRBV19
D: .
J: TRBJ2-7
DNA: TGTGCCAGTAGTATAAGATCAGGTGGAGGGGGGAGGAACGAGCAGTACTTC
CDR3: CASSIRSGGGGRNEQYF

size: few
V: TRBV4-1
D: TRBD1
J: TRBJ1-3
DNA: TGCGCCAGCAGCCAGACAGGGGACACCATATATTTT
CDR3: CASSQTGDTIYF

size: .
V: TRBV4-2
D: .
J: TRBJ2-1
DNA: TGTGCCAGCAGCCAAGATGGTGGCCGGGGGGCACGTGCTGAGCAGTTCTTC
CDR3: CASSQDGGRGARAEQFF

size: once
V: TRBV7-2
D: TRBD1
J: TRBJ1-1
DNA: TGTGCCAGCAGTCCCCGGGACAGGGCGACTGAAGCTTTCTTT
CDR3: CASSPRDRATEAFF

size: .
V: TRBV5-8
D: .
J: TRBJ1-2
DNA: TGTGCCAGCAGCTTCGGAGCTAACTATGGCTACACCTTC
CDR3: CASSFGANYGYTF

size: .
V: TRBV5-4
D: .
J: TRBJ1-6
DNA: TGTGCCAGCAGCTTGGAGTCAGGGGAAGCATCACCCCTCCACTTT
CDR3: CASSLESGEASPLHF

size: .
V: TRBV2
D: .
J: TRBJ1-2
DNA: TGTGCCGTCCTCAAGGGTGGGATCACTAACTATGGCTACACCTTC
CDR3: CAVLKGGITNYGYTF

size: .
V: TRBV10-1
D: .
J: TRBJ1-5
DNA: TGCGCCAGCAGTGAGTCGCGCACGGGGGAAAATCAGCCCCAGCATTTT
CDR3: CASSESRTGENQPQHF

size: .
V: TRBV9
D: TRBD1
J: TRBJ2-3
DNA: TGTGCCAGCAGCGTTGGACAGGGCGAGGCTGATACGCAGTATTTT
CDR3: CASSVGQGEADTQYF

size: .
V: TRBV9
D: .
J: TRBJ1-2
DNA: TGTGCCAGCAGCGCTTACAAGGGGGGAAGTGGCTACACCTTC
CDR3: CASSAYKGGSGYTF

size: .
V: TRBV6-6
D: TRBD2
J: TRBJ2-1
DNA: TGTGCCAGCAGTTACTCGGCTAGCGGGGGGAATGAGCAGTTCTTC
CDR3: CASSYSASGGNEQFF

size: .
V: TRBV27
D: .
J: TRBJ2-1
DNA: TGTGCCAGCAGGGTCCGCAATGAGCAGTTCTTC
CDR3: CASRVRNEQFF

size: .
V: TRBV6-6
D: .
J: TRBJ1-1
DNA: TGTGCCAGCAGTTACTCCCCGATACAGGCTGAAGCTTTCTTT
CDR3: CASSYSPIQAEAFF

size: .
V: TRBV6-6
D: TRBD1
J: TRBJ1-4
DNA: TGTGCCAGCAGTTTCAAGGACAGGGGTAATGAAAAACTGTTTTTT
CDR3: CASSFKDRGNEKLFF

size: .
V: TRBV19
D: .
J: TRBJ1-1
DNA: TGTGCCAGTAGTAGCTCCTGGAGGGCGCTTACTGAAGCTTTCTTT
CDR3: CASSSSWRALTEAFF

size: .
V: TRBV30
D: .
J: TRBJ2-7
DNA: TGTGCCTGGAGTGGGTCCGCTCTCTGGGACGAGCAGTACTTC
CDR3: CAWSGSALWDEQYF

size: .
V: TRBV4-1
D: TRBD1
J: TRBJ1-4
DNA: TGCGCCAGCAGCCAGGGTTACAGGGGAGCTAATGAAAAACTGTTTTTT
CDR3: CASSQGYRGANEKLFF

size: .
V: TRBV2
D: .
J: TRBJ1-3
DNA: TGTGCCAGCAGTCCCCAGGGGAATGGAAACACCATATATTTT
CDR3: CASSPQGNGNTIYF

size: .
V: TRBV29-1
D: TRBD1
J: TRBJ1-1
DNA: TGCAGCGGGGGGACAGGGGGCGCGAGCACTGAAGCTTTCTTT
CDR3: CSGGTGGASTEAFF

size: .
V: TRBV27
D: .
J: TRBJ1-2
DNA: TGTGCCAGCAGTTTAGGGGTCCGGTCCTTCTATGGCTACACCTTC
CDR3: CASSLGVRSFYGYTF

size: .
V: TRBV6-5
D: TRBD1
J: TRBJ2-4
DNA: TGTGCCAGCAGTACATCCGGGACAGGGGGGGACATTCAGTACTTC
CDR3: CASSTSGTGGDIQYF